The 2 T cell receptor beta chains given below trace back to one sample, sequenced in a study of shared clonotypes between healthy human individuals. Measured with immunoSEQ multiplex PCR; TCRdb has only the in-frame clones, and not every one. Among 2 million to 2.5 million clones listed, 85% to 95% were seen once. What was sequenced was naive CD4+ T cells sorted from blood. Subset reported: CD45RA+ positively selected. The receptors derive from a man aged 18 to 29 in good health.

This clone was counted once. V gene TRBV29-1 combines with J gene TRBJ1-3, with 9 bases matching TRBD1. Germline CDR1 SQVTM, CDR2 ANQGSEA. The CDR3 has 15 amino acids. V was clipped by 6 bases and J by 0 bases; unmatched bases: 6. For the CDR3, the DNA is TGCAGCGTGGGGACAGGGACACACTCTGGAAACACCATATATTTT. Translation: CSVGTGTHSGNTIYF.

CDR3 DNA sequence: TGTGCCAGTACTGAGGCGGACGGAGGAAGCAATTCACCCCTCCACTTT. Translated, it gives CASTEADGGSNSPLHF. V usage is TRBV19 and J usage is TRBJ1-6; D remains ambiguous. V was clipped by 7 bases and J by 7 bases, with 20 bases between them. The CDR3 runs to 16 residues. CDR1 is LNHDA and CDR2 is SQIVND in the germline V gene (reference sequence).